One and the same sample provided the 8 T cell receptor beta chains below, sequenced in a study of patients and donors after allogeneic stem cell transplantation. TCRdb fed the RT-PCR reads into MiXCR, producing one record per CDR3 protein. The sample consists of approximately 61,000 distinct CDR3 sequences, less than 15% of them appearing once. Sequencing input: blood, either unsorted or a sorted T cell fraction (not recorded which). Receptors originate from a human donor who was either an allogeneic HSCT recipient or a stem cell or donor lymphocyte infusion donor (not recorded which). It is not recorded whose cells these are; they may come from a transplant donor.

This clonotype has ten or more counts. V usage is TRBV7-2 and J usage is TRBJ1-5; unclear D gene. Germline assignment: CDR1 SGHTA and CDR2 FQGNSA. The CDR3 consists of 15 residues. With 0 bases removed from V and 7 bases from J, the gap between germline ends came to 13 bases. CDR3 sequence (DNA): TGTGCCAGCAGCTTAGCAGGGAGTACGGACCAGCCCCAGCATTTT. Translated, it gives CASSLAGSTDQPQHF.

This clonotype was detected ten times or more. The chain has TRBV29-1 and TRBJ1-1, with TRBD1 matching 7 bases. V dropped 6 bases and J dropped 1; count of bases not matched to a gene: 14. Germline assignment: CDR1 SQVTM and CDR2 ANQGSEA. The CDR3 is made up of 16 amino acids. The CDR3 DNA is TGCAGCGTCACAGGGGAATTCGGCATGAAGAACACTGAAGCTTTCTTT. Translating it yields CSVTGEFGMKNTEAFF.

This clonotype was recorded a few times. The rearrangement joins TRBV7-9 to TRBJ2-1, with TRBD2 matching over 13 bases. Trimming removed 5 bases from V and 4 bases from J; junction bases left unmatched: 5. Germline CDR1 SEHNR, CDR2 FQNEAQ (reference sequence). This CDR3 region has 16 residues. CDR3 nucleotide sequence: TGTGCCAGCAGCGGGGGACTAGCGGGACCGTACAATGAGCAGTTCTTC. Its protein is CASSGGLAGPYNEQFF.

This chain connects TRBV5-6 to TRBJ2-3; D may be TRBD2 (6 bases). Trimming pared 0 bases from V and 2 bases from J, leaving 13 bases between. The CDR3 extends over 16 amino acids. Germline assignment: CDR1 SGHDT and CDR2 YYEEEE. CDR3 amino acids: CASSLVYGRDTDTQYF. The CDR3 DNA follows: TGTGCCAGCAGCTTGGTTTATGGGCGGGACACAGATACGCAGTATTTT.

This clonotype appeared many times. V is TRBV5-1 and J is TRBJ1-1, with 10 positions matching TRBD1. The CDR3 runs 14 residues. Germline V gene lookup returns CDR1 SGHRS and CDR2 YFSETQ. Trimming took 7 bases from V and 6 from J; bases not matched to a gene: 9. Written as DNA, the CDR3 is TGCGCCAGCGGACCCGGGACAGGGGTTCCTGAAGCTTTCTTT. This sequence encodes CASGPGTGVPEAFF.

This clonotype was observed a few times. The rearrangement uses TRBV24-1 and TRBJ1-4, with D uncertain. This CDR3 comprises 16 residues. Between the trimmed V and J ends, which lost 5 bases and 0 bases, there was a span of 12 bases. Germline lookup yields CDR1 KGHDR and CDR2 SFDVKD. The CDR3 sequence is CATSAPGGTTNEKLFF. DNA of the CDR3: TGTGCCACCAGTGCCCCGGGAGGTACAACTAATGAAAAACTGTTTTTT.

There are a few counts of this clonotype. As DNA, the CDR3 is TGTGCCAGCAGTTATTACGGGGGGTTCTACGAGCAGTACTTC. Translation: CASSYYGGFYEQYF. The chain links TRBV6-5 to TRBJ2-7, with 7 bases identical to TRBD2. The CDR3 is 14 residues long. CDR1 and CDR2 from the germline V gene are MNHEY and SVGAGI. The V segment lost 3 bases and the J segment 3 bases; nucleotides outside the gene matches: 5.

This clonotype came up many times. This chain joins TRBV18 and TRBJ1-1; 7 bases line up with TRBD1. The CDR3 is made up of 14 amino acids. The germline gives CDR1 KGHSH, CDR2 LQKENI. V shed 3 bases and J 4 bases; nucleotides not matched to a gene: 5. CDR3 DNA: TGTGCCAGCTCACCGAGCGCAGGGGGCACTGAAGCTTTCTTT. This encodes CASSPSAGGTEAFF.